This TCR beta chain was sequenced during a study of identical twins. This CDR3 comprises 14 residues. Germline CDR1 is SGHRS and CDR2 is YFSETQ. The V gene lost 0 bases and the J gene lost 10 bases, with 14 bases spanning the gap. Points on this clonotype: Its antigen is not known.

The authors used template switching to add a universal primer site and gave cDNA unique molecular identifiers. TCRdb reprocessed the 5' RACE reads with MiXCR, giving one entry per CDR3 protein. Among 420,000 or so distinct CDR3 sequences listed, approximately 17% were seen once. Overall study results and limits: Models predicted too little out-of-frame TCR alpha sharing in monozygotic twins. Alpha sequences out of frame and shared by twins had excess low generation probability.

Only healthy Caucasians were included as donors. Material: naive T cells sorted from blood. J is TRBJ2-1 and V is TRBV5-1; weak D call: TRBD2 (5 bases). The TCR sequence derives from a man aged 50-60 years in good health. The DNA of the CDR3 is TGCGCCAGCAGCTTGGGAGGGCGCCCAGAAGAGCAGTTCTTC. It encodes CASSLGGRPEEQFF. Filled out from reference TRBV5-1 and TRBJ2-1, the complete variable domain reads KAGVTQTPRYLIKTRGQQVTLSCSPISGHRSVSWYQQTPGQGLQFLFEYFSETQRNKGNFPGRFSGRQFSNSRSEMNVSTLELGDSALYLCASSLGGRPEEQFFGPGTRLTVL.